This record concerns one T cell receptor (beta chain) sequence. This clone was seen once. Its target antigen remains unknown. There are no base qualities to consult, and no much larger clone falls within one base. TCRbeta CDR3 regions were amplified from genomic DNA by means of the immunoSEQ Assay, a bias-controlled multiplex PCR. Concerning the study's data processing: Nucleated cell counts per sample were estimated from amplification of reference gene primers within the assay. Sequence reads were collapsed and filtered to measure the absolute abundance of every unique TCRbeta CDR3 rearrangement. For each sample, productive Simpson clonality was calculated as the square root of Simpson's diversity index across productive rearrangements. The table comes from immuneACCESS by way of TCRdb, which keeps in-frame sequences with V and J called. Part of the clones is missing from these tables; in studies checked, under half for an unresolved V gene and the rest for unknown reasons. D and trimming come from the DNA, and the V and J calls and clone size come from that table. This sample has about 240,000 clones in its table, and around 86% of those were observed once. In total, the top ten clones hold about 2% of the sample.

Samples from volunteer blood donors who had recovered from COVID-19 were contributed by a second Seattle source. Collaborating institutions collected whole blood in K2EDTA tubes following their own protocols. For TCRbeta analysis, collaborator samples were shipped as frozen whole blood, as isolated PBMCs, or as DNA extracted from either sample type. The data were taken from a study of blood T cell repertoires in COVID-19 (dated by TCRdb to the early 2020s). General notes on the study: The collaborator samples originated in the United States, Italy and Spain and spanned the acute and convalescent phases of COVID-19. The material from the prospective study consisted of cDNA or gDNA derived from T cells, B-cell-depleted T cells, or PBMCs. The dataset comprised deeply sampled blood TCRbeta repertoires from subjects exposed to, actively infected with, or recovered from COVID-19. The repertoires were released in a freely available public database intended as a resource for research on the immune response to SARS-CoV-2. The samples were drawn from the first 160 participants of the ongoing ImmuneRACE study and from 950 to 1,500 subjects provided by 6 global collaborators. Sample metadata almost always included a de-identified subject ID, COVID-19 status, age in years and sex. Where available, HLA class I and class II types were obtained from metadata supplied by the sample provider rather than from assay-based typing.

Taken from cysteine to valine, the CDR3 has 12 residues. CDR3 DNA is the only sequence kept; it has 36 bases, read in frame from the first base. As encoded in the germline V gene (reference sequence), CDR1 is LNHNV while CDR2 is YYDKDF. Study-level results and caveats: Clinical and demographic metadata were provided uncurated, with the amount varying by source and participant.

Material for sequencing was peripheral blood. Here the chain combines TRBV15 and TRBJ2-7; 7 nucleotides in the junction match TRBD1. The receptor comes from a man aged 25 to 40 who had recovered from COVID-19. At the DNA level, the sequence is TGTCCCGCAGGGACAGACTATTACGAGCAGTACGTC. This yields the protein CPAGTDYYEQYV.